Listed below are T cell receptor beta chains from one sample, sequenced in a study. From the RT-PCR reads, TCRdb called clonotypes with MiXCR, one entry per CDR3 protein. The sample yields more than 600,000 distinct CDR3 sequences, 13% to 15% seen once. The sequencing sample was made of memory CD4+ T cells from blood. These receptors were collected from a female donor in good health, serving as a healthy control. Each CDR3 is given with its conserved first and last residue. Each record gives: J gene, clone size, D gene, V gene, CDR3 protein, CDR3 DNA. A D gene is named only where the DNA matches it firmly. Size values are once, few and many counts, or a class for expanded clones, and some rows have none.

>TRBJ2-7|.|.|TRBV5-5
CASSSRGADYNEQYF
TGTGCCAGCAGCTCTAGGGGGGCCGACTACAATGAGCAGTACTTC
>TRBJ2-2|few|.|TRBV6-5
CATLGGSETGELFF
TGTGCCACTCTAGGGGGGAGTGAGACCGGGGAGCTGTTTTTT
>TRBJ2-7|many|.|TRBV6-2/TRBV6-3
CASSLLANLYEQYF
TGTGCCAGCAGTCTCCTAGCGAACCTGTACGAGCAGTACTTC
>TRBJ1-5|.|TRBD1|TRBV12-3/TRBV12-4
CASSLGDRGSNQPQHF
TGTGCCAGCAGTTTAGGGGACAGGGGTAGCAATCAGCCCCAGCATTTT
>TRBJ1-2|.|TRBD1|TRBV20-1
CSARDPTGGANYGYTF
TGCAGTGCTAGAGACCCAACAGGGGGCGCGAACTATGGCTACACCTTC
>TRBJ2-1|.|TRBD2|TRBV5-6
CASNPNPGLAGNEQFF
TGTGCCAGCAACCCTAACCCGGGACTAGCGGGCAATGAGCAGTTCTTC
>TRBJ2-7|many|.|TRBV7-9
CASSRGSGYEQYF
TGTGCCAGCAGTCGGGGTTCTGGGTACGAGCAGTACTTC
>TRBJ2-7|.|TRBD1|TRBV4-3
CASSQGARTGFDEQYF
TGCGCCAGCAGCCAAGGGGCCCGGACAGGGTTCGACGAGCAGTACTTC
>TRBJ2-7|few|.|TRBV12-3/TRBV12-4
CASSLLQAHEQYF
TGTGCCAGCAGTTTGCTACAGGCCCACGAGCAGTACTTC
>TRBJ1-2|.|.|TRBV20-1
CSAIWGSSSYGYTF
TGCAGTGCTATATGGGGGAGCAGCAGCTATGGCTACACCTTC
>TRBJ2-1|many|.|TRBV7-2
CASSSLAEHRNQQFF
TGTGCCAGCAGCTCCTTAGCGGAACATAGAAACCAGCAGTTCTTC
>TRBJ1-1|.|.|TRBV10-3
CAISESMRGTEAFF
TGTGCCATCAGTGAGTCGATGAGGGGGACTGAAGCTTTCTTT